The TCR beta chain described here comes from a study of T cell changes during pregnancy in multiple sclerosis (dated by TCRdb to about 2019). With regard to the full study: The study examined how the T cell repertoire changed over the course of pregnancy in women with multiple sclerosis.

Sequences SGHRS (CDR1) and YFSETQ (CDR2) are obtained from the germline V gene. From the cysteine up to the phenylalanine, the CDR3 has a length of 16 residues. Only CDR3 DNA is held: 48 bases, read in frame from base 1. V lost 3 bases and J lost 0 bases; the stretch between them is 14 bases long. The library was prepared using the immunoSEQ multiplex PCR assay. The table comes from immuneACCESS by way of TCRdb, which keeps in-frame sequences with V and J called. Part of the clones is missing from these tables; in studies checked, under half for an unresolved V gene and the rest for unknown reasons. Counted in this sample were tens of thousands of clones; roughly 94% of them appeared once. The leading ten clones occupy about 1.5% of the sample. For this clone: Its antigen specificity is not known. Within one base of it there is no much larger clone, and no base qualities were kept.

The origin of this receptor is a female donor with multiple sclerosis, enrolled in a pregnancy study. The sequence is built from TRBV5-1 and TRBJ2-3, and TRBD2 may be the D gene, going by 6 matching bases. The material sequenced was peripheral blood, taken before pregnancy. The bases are TGCGCCAGCAGCTACAGTGGGGGGAGTAGCACAGATACGCAGTATTTT. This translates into CASSYSGGSSTDTQYF.